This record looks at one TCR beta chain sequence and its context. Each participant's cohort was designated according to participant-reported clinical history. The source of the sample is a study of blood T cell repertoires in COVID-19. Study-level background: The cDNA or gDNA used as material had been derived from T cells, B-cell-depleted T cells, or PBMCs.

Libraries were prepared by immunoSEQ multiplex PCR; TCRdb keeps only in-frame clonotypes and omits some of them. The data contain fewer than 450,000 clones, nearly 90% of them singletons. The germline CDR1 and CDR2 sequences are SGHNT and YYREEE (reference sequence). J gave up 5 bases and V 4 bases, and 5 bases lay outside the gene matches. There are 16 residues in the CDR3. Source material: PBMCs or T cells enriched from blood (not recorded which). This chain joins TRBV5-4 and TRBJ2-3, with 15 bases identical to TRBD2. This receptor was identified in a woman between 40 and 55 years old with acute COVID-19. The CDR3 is CASSQGLAGGGDTQYF. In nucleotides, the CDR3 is TGTGCCAGCAGCCAGGGACTAGCGGGGGGAGGAGATACGCAGTATTTT. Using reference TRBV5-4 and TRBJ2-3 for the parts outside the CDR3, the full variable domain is ETGVTQSPTHLIKTRGQQVTLRCSSQSGHNTVSWYQQALGQGPQFIFQYYREEENGRGNFPPRFSGLQFPNYSSELNVNALELDDSALYLCASSQGLAGGGDTQYFGPGTRLTVL.